This passage covers 10 T cell receptor beta chains from one sample sequenced in a study of blood T cell repertoires in COVID-19. Assay: immunoSEQ multiplex PCR; the TCRdb copy retains only in-frame clones and omits some. Of 400,000 or so clones in the sample, 85% to 90% were seen once. Sequenced input: PBMCs or T cells enriched from blood (not recorded which). The receptors come from a man aged 25 to 40 who had recovered from COVID-19.

This chain links TRBV19 with TRBJ2-7; TRBD2 matches at 9 bases. Germline-derived CDR1 and CDR2 are LNHDA and SQIVND (reference sequence). V dropped 5 bases and J dropped 9; count of bases not matched to a gene: 11. This CDR3 has 14 residues. The CDR3 loop is CASSSLAGIEGQYF. CDR3 nucleotides: TGTGCCAGTAGTTCGCTAGCGGGAATTGAGGGGCAGTACTTC.

This rearrangement joins TRBV11-2 to TRBJ2-7; D might be TRBD2 (6 bases). CDR3 length: 17 residues. CDR1 is SGHAT and CDR2 is FQNNGV in the germline V gene. V was clipped by 5 bases and J by 4 bases, with 24 bases between them. The CDR3 sequence: CASSPQLSPAEGYEQYF. CDR3 nucleotide sequence: TGTGCCAGCAGCCCACAATTATCTCCAGCGGAGGGTTACGAGCAGTACTTC. Based on the CDR3 plus reference TRBV11-2 and TRBJ2-7, the full variable domain is EAGVAQSPRYKIIEKRQSVAFWCNPISGHATLYWYQQILGQGPKLLIQFQNNGVVDDSQLPKDRFSAERLKGVDSTLKIQPAKLEDSAVYLCASSPQLSPAEGYEQYFGPGTRLTVT.

The chain is built from TRBV12-3 or TRBV12-4 and TRBJ1-1; D is undetermined. Trimming pared 3 bases from V and 4 bases from J, leaving 9 bases between. This CDR3 has 13 amino acids. CDR3 coding DNA: TGTGCCAGCAGTTTCGGGTTGAGCACTGAAGCTTTCTTT. Amino acid sequence: CASSFGLSTEAFF.

The V gene is TRBV27, the J gene TRBJ2-7, with a tentative D call TRBD1 (6 bases). Germline V gene lookup returns CDR1 MNHEY and CDR2 SMNVEV (reference sequence). The V and J ends lost 9 bases and 2 bases respectively, with 17 bases between them. CDR3 size: 14 residues. CDR3 protein: CASNRDNKAYEQYF. The CDR3 nucleotides are TGTGCCAGTAACCGGGACAACAAGGCCTACGAGCAGTACTTC.

The chain employs TRBV28 and TRBJ1-4; D unresolved. The V end was cut by 5 bases, the J end by 3 bases, with 16 bases between. CDR1 is MDHEN and CDR2 is SYDVKM in the germline V gene. The CDR3 is 16 residues long. CDR3 coding DNA: TGTGCCAGCAGTCCACATCCACAGAGGGCTAATGAAAAACTGTTTTTT. Protein sequence: CASSPHPQRANEKLFF.

This chain connects TRBV28 to TRBJ2-1; TRBD2 matches 14 bases. This CDR3 spans 17 amino acids. The germline V gene encodes CDR1 MDHEN and CDR2 SYDVKM. The V gene end was trimmed by 5 bases and the J gene end by 9 bases; junction bases not matched to a gene: 12. This CDR3 reads CASSPTRLAGGQVEQFF. Here the CDR3 DNA reads TGTGCCAGCAGTCCCACCCGACTAGCGGGAGGGCAGGTTGAGCAGTTCTTC.

V usage is TRBV4-1 and J usage is TRBJ2-5, with D possibly matching TRBD2 (6 bases). Per the germline V gene, CDR1 is MGHRA and CDR2 is YSYEKL. This CDR3 spans 20 amino acids. Deletions cut 0 bases from V and 0 bases from J, with 23 bases between. The CDR3, as DNA: TGCGCCAGCAGCCAAGAGTTCCTGGCTAGCGTCCCAAGGTACCAAGAGACCCAGTACTTC. This codes for CASSQEFLASVPRYQETQYF.

The V call is TRBV7-2, the J call TRBJ2-3; 10 nucleotides align to TRBD2. The CDR3 is made up of 16 amino acids. The V gene end was trimmed by 1 base and the J gene end by 6 bases; junction bases not matched to a gene: 7. CDR1 SGHTA and CDR2 FQGNSA come from the germline V gene. The CDR3 spells CASSLGLAGAGDTQYF. For the CDR3, the DNA is TGTGCCAGCAGCTTAGGGCTAGCGGGAGCAGGTGATACGCAGTATTTT.

V usage is TRBV7-2 and J usage is TRBJ1-5, with D perhaps matching TRBD1 (6 bases). The CDR3 runs 17 residues. The V gene lost 5 bases and the J gene lost 2 bases, with 19 bases spanning the gap. Germline CDR1 SGHTA, CDR2 FQGNSA. The CDR3, as DNA: TGTGCCAGCAGCCCCCGCAGGGGCACGGCGCGCAATCAGCCCCAGCATTTT. Translating it yields CASSPRRGTARNQPQHF.

The CDR3 sequence is CASSSVNTEAFF. The DNA for the CDR3 is TGTGCCAGCAGCTCGGTGAACACTGAAGCTTTCTTT. The chain has TRBV5-4 and TRBJ1-1; D unclear. The CDR3 extends over 12 amino acids. Germline CDR1 SGHNT, CDR2 YYREEE (reference sequence). V was cut by 3 bases and J by 0 bases, with 3 bases left in between.